This TCR beta chain was retrieved from a study of blood T cell repertoires in COVID-19. Study in general: Samples taken during acute and convalescent COVID-19 were collected in the United States, Italy and Spain. T cells, B-cell-depleted T cells, or PBMCs provided the cDNA or gDNA that served as material.

Germline trimming cut 3 bases from V and 6 bases from J; bases unmatched to any gene: 10. The germline CDR1 and CDR2 sequences are SGHTA and FQGTGA. This CDR3 has 16 residues. Per the original data handling: The authors estimated nucleated cell counts from reference gene primer amplification. Clones were sequenced by immunoSEQ multiplex PCR, and TCRdb holds only the in-frame ones, with some missing. That table is the source of V, J and clone size, and D and trimming were worked out from the DNA. The sample has about 120,000 clones; roughly 84% are singletons. This clonotype was obtained from a man aged 40-55 years with acute or convalescent COVID-19. The chain has TRBV7-3 and TRBJ2-1; 8 bases fit TRBD1. The sample comprised peripheral blood. For the CDR3, the DNA is TGTGCCAGCAGCTTCTCAGGGGGCAGGATAGGCAATGAGCAGTTCTTC. Protein product: CASSFSGGRIGNEQFF. Full variable domain (rest looked up from reference TRBV7-3 and TRBJ2-1): GAGVSQTPSNKVTEKGKYVELRCDPISGHTALYWYRQSLGQGPEFLIYFQGTGAADDSGLPNDRFFAVRPEGSVSTLKIQRTERGDSAVYLCASSFSGGRIGNEQFFGPGTRLTVL.